Listed below are T cell receptor beta chains from one sample, sequenced in a study of T cell responses to AZD1222 COVID-19 vaccine. The assay was immunoSEQ multiplex PCR, and TCRdb's table has in-frame clones only and misses some. The data hold 95,000 to 100,000 clones, with about nine tenths observed a single time. This specimen consisted of peripheral blood, obtained on day 0 of AZD1222 vaccination. All receptors derive from an adult in good health. Both conserved end residues are part of each CDR3. A D gene is named only where the DNA matches it firmly. Where a row states a size, it is once, few, many or the class of an expanded clone; other rows omit it.

TRBV6-5	.	.	TRBJ1-2	TGTGCCAGCAGTTACGATGGGGGGAGTGGCTACACCTTC	CASSYDGGSGYTF
TRBV28	.	.	TRBJ1-6	TGTGCCAGCAGCTTCGAATTGGAGTCACCCCTCCACTTT	CASSFELESPLHF
TRBV19	.	.	TRBJ1-1	TGTGCCAGTAGTATATACCCAGGCGTAATTTCTGAAGCTTTCTTT	CASSIYPGVISEAFF
TRBV15	TRBD1	.	TRBJ2-7	TGTGCCACCAGCAGAGATTCTGGGACAGGCGACAAGAGCAACGAGCAGTACTTC	CATSRDSGTGDKSNEQYF
TRBV29-1	.	.	TRBJ1-2	TGCAGCGTTGCGAGCGGAAACTATGGCTACACCTTC	CSVASGNYGYTF
TRBV7-5	.	once	TRBJ1-4	TGTGTCAGAAGCTTAGATCCAGAAAAACTGTTTTTT	CVRSLDPEKLFF
TRBV19	TRBD1	.	TRBJ1-2	TGTGCCACCGCACCGGGACAGGGCACTGGCTACACCTTC	CATAPGQGTGYTF
TRBV18	.	few	TRBJ1-4	TGTGCCAGCTCCAGAAACGAAGACGGGAAAAAACTGTTTTTT	CASSRNEDGKKLFF
TRBV5-6	.	.	TRBJ2-3	TGTGCCAGCAGCTCGAAATTAAATCTCCGCACAGATACGCAGTATTTT	CASSSKLNLRTDTQYF
TRBV7-2	TRBD1	.	TRBJ1-1	TGTGCCAGCAGCTGGGGCAGGGGGGGTACTGAAGCTTTCTTT	CASSWGRGGTEAFF
TRBV24-1	.	.	TRBJ2-7	TGTGCCACCAGTGATGCCCACGAGCAGTACTTC	CATSDAHEQYF
TRBV29-1	.	.	TRBJ1-3	TGCAGCGTTGCTTCCACTGGAAACACCATATATTTT	CSVASTGNTIYF
TRBV27	.	.	TRBJ1-2	TGTGCCAGCAGTTTATCACCTTGGACAGAGAGGGGCTACACCTTC	CASSLSPWTERGYTF
TRBV7-9	TRBD1	.	TRBJ1-2	TGTGCCAGCAGCTGGGGACAGTCGGAAGGAGGCTACACCTTC	CASSWGQSEGGYTF
TRBV4-1	TRBD1	.	TRBJ1-4	TGCGCCAGCAGCCAAGGGGGACAGGGGGCCCCTAGAGAAAAACTGTTTTTT	CASSQGGQGAPREKLFF
TRBV7-2	.	.	TRBJ2-3	TGTGCCAGCAGCACCGGACGAAGCACAGATACGCAGTATTTT	CASSTGRSTDTQYF
TRBV27	.	once	TRBJ1-5	TGTGCCAGCAGTCTCCAGGGCACTCAGCCCCAGCATTTT	CASSLQGTQPQHF
TRBV4-1	.	.	TRBJ1-2	TGCGCCAGCCGCAGAAGAGGTGATCGGGCACTCTTC	CASRRRGDRALF
TRBV28	.	.	TRBJ1-5	TGTGCCAGCAGCCCTACAGGCGAAGTTCAGCCCCAGCATTTT	CASSPTGEVQPQHF
TRBV11-2	.	.	TRBJ1-5	TGTGCCAGCAGCGAGGGTAGCAATCAGCCCCAGCATTTT	CASSEGSNQPQHF
TRBV27	.	.	TRBJ2-4	TGTGCCAGCAGTTTTGAGTCGGCCCTCGCCAAAAACATTCAGTACTTC	CASSFESALAKNIQYF
TRBV24-1	TRBD2	.	TRBJ2-3	TGTGCCACCAGTGACGTGACTAGCGGGGGCCGCACAGATACGCAGTATTTT	CATSDVTSGGRTDTQYF
TRBV28	TRBD2	.	TRBJ2-7	TGTGCCAGCACTCTCTTAATCGGACTAGCGGCCGAGCAGTACTTC	CASTLLIGLAAEQYF
TRBV27	TRBD1	.	TRBJ1-1	TGTGCCAGCAAACTAGGGACAGATAACGAAGCTTTCTTT	CASKLGTDNEAFF
TRBV11-2	TRBD2	.	TRBJ2-1	TGTGCCAGCGACGGGGGGGCAATAAATGAGCAGTTCTTC	CASDGGAINEQFF
TRBV6-5	.	.	TRBJ1-1	TGTGCCAGCATACAGGCGATGAACACTGAAGCTTTCTTT	CASIQAMNTEAFF
TRBV19	TRBD1	.	TRBJ1-2	TGTGCCAGTAGTGCGCCAGGACAGGGGGCACCTGATGGCTACACCTTC	CASSAPGQGAPDGYTF
TRBV28	.	.	TRBJ2-1	TGTGCCAGCAGTTTGCCCGGATACAATGAGCAGTTCTTC	CASSLPGYNEQFF